One sample yielded the 11 T cell receptor beta chains listed below, sequenced in a study of T cell responses to AZD1222 COVID-19 vaccine. Generated by immunoSEQ multiplex PCR, the TCRdb table keeps only in-frame clones and is missing some. The profile shows over 110,000 clones, 90% of them singletons. The sequencing used peripheral blood, collected 28 days after the second AZD1222 dose. The source is an adult who received the AZD1222 COVID-19 vaccine.

The chain combines TRBV10-2 with TRBJ1-1; 9 bases fit TRBD1. This CDR3 spans 14 amino acids. J gave up 1 base and V 11 bases, and 8 bases lay outside the gene matches. Germline CDR1 and CDR2: WSHSY and SAAADI. DNA for the CDR3: TGCGCCGCAGCGGGGGGACAGGGGAACACTGAAGCTTTCTTT. Its translation: CAAAGGQGNTEAFF.

The chain links TRBV5-1 to TRBJ1-4; D ambiguous. Germline loops: CDR1 SGHRS, CDR2 YFSETQ. The V and J ends lost 0 bases and 2 bases respectively, with 8 bases between them. The CDR3 runs 15 residues. The CDR3 protein is CASSLGEGTNEKLFF. The CDR3 DNA is TGCGCCAGCAGCTTGGGGGAAGGCACTAATGAAAAACTGTTTTTT. The entire variable domain, with the rest obtained from reference TRBV5-1 and TRBJ1-4, is as follows: KAGVTQTPRYLIKTRGQQVTLSCSPISGHRSVSWYQQTPGQGLQFLFEYFSETQRNKGNFPGRFSGRQFSNSRSEMNVSTLELGDSALYLCASSLGEGTNEKLFFGSGTQLSVL.

The genes are TRBV5-5 and TRBJ2-7, with D perhaps TRBD1 (5 bases). Germline loops: CDR1 SGHKS, CDR2 YYEKEE (reference sequence). The CDR3 totals 15 residues. Trimming removed 0 bases at V and 3 bases at J, with 13 bases between. CDR3 amino acids: CASSLASQGVYEQYV. In DNA form, the CDR3 reads TGTGCCAGCAGCTTGGCTTCGCAGGGTGTCTACGAGCAGTACGTC.

The chain combines TRBV6-1 with TRBJ2-1; weak D call: TRBD1 (5 bases). Germline V lookup: CDR1 MNHNS, CDR2 SASEGT. The CDR3 spans 13 residues. Trimming removed 2 bases from V and 7 bases from J, with 9 bases in between. DNA of the CDR3: TGTGCCAGCAGTGAACAGGGCAAGAATGAGCAGTTCTTC. Its protein is CASSEQGKNEQFF.

This chain uses TRBV5-1 with TRBJ2-1; D is unclear. The CDR3 is 13 residues long. Germline V CDR1 and CDR2: SGHRS, YFSETQ. V was cut by 0 bases and J by 6 bases, with 7 bases left in between. This CDR3 reads CASSLGMGNEQFF. The DNA for the CDR3 is TGCGCCAGCAGCTTGGGGATGGGCAATGAGCAGTTCTTC.

The sample holds one count of this clone. CDR3: CASMSGQPNTEAFF. The DNA for the CDR3 is TGTGCCAGTATGTCGGGACAGCCTAACACTGAAGCTTTCTTT. The chain is built from TRBV28 and TRBJ1-1, with 7 bases aligning to TRBD1. Germline CDR1 MDHEN, CDR2 SYDVKM. The CDR3 runs to 14 residues. V was pared by 9 bases and J by 2 bases, with 9 bases of the junction left unmatched.

The chain recombines TRBV7-2 with TRBJ1-1; possibly TRBD1 for D (5 bases). V was cut by 6 bases and J by 4 bases, with 12 bases left in between. The CDR3 extends over 13 amino acids. Germline-derived CDR1 and CDR2 are SGHTA and FQGNSA. Here the CDR3 reads CASSNGGSTEAFF. In DNA form, the CDR3 reads TGTGCCAGCAGTAATGGGGGTTCCACTGAAGCTTTCTTT.

V usage is TRBV3-1 (or the pseudogene TRBV3-2) and J usage is TRBJ2-2, with 9 positions matching TRBD2. This CDR3 spans 15 amino acids. CDR1 and CDR2 (germline): LGHDT, YNNKEL (reference sequence). V shed 4 bases, J shed 2 bases, and the junction held 2 bases outside the gene matches. CDR3 sequence: CASSPGLANTGELFF. The CDR3 DNA reads TGTGCCAGCAGCCCGGGACTAGCCAACACCGGGGAGCTGTTTTTT.

This clone was observed a few times. The chain carries TRBV29-1 and TRBJ2-2, with 12 bases fitting TRBD2. This CDR3 region has 18 residues. Unmatched junction bases numbered 12, after V lost 7 bases and J lost 0 bases. Germline V CDR1 and CDR2: SQVTM, ANQGSEA. CDR3 sequence (DNA): TGCAGCGCCCGGGGGGGACTAGCGGGTAACGCGAACACCGGGGAGCTGTTTTTT. Amino acids: CSARGGLAGNANTGELFF.

The rearrangement joins TRBV7-8 to TRBJ2-1, with TRBD2 identical over 13 bases. The J segment lost 0 bases and the V segment lost 1 base, leaving 12 bases of the junction unmatched. CDR1 is SGHVS, CDR2 FQNEAQ, per germline. The CDR3 spans 21 residues. The CDR3 reads CASSLDPPRLAGGTSYNEQFF. In DNA, the CDR3 is TGTGCCAGCAGCTTAGATCCCCCCCGACTAGCGGGAGGAACCTCCTACAATGAGCAGTTCTTC.

In DNA, the CDR3 is TGTGCCAGCAGCTTGACACAAGCCTCTGGAAACACCATATATTTT. Its protein product is CASSLTQASGNTIYF. V gene TRBV5-4 combines with J gene TRBJ1-3; no firm D call. V was shortened by 1 base and J by 0 bases, with 8 bases between the two germline ends. Per germline, CDR1 SGHNT and CDR2 YYREEE (reference sequence). The CDR3 is made up of 15 amino acids. Full variable domain (remainder filled in from reference TRBV5-4 and TRBJ1-3): ETGVTQSPTHLIKTRGQQVTLRCSSQSGHNTVSWYQQALGQGPQFIFQYYREEENGRGNFPPRFSGLQFPNYSSELNVNALELDDSALYLCASSLTQASGNTIYFGEGSWLTVV.